These 10 T cell receptor beta chains were sequenced from one sample in a study of CD8 T cells in ankylosing spondylitis. TCRdb re-derived calls from the 5' RACE reads in MiXCR, one entry per CDR3 protein. The table lists about 350,000 distinct CDR3 sequences, 20% to 25% of them singletons, with around 12% in the top ten. Sequences were obtained from blood, either unsorted or a sorted T cell fraction (not recorded which). These TCRs come from a male donor with ankylosing spondylitis or in good health (not recorded which).

This clonotype was counted between two and nine times. DNA of the CDR3: TGTGCCACCCTGAAGGACATCGTCTATGGCTACACCTTC. Translation: CATLKDIVYGYTF. This chain links TRBV19 with TRBJ1-2, with TRBD1 as a possible D gene (5 bases). The V end was cut by 10 bases, the J end by 4 bases, with 16 bases between. CDR1 is LNHDA, CDR2 SQIVND, per germline (reference sequence). The CDR3 is 13 amino acids.

This clonotype was recorded many times. The chain is built from TRBV15 and TRBJ2-2, with D hard to call. V was cut by 3 bases and J by 8 bases, with 7 bases left in between. Germline V gene lookup returns CDR1 LNHNV and CDR2 YYDKDF (reference sequence). The CDR3 contains 12 residues. CDR3 nucleotides: TGTGCCACCAGCAGGGTGGGGGGGGAGCTGTTTTTT. Amino acid sequence: CATSRVGGELFF.

V gene TRBV4-1 combines with J gene TRBJ2-7; D unclear. Germline V gene data show CDR1 as MGHRA and CDR2 as YSYEKL. V was shortened by 0 bases and J by 1 base, with 10 bases between the two germline ends. This CDR3 comprises 15 residues. This CDR3 reads CASSQEMGRSYEQYF. The DNA of the CDR3 is TGCGCCAGCAGCCAAGAAATGGGCAGGTCCTACGAGCAGTACTTC.

This clonotype was seen only a few times. The chain employs TRBV30 and TRBJ2-4, with TRBD2 as a possible D gene (7 bases). Deletions cut 3 bases from V and 8 bases from J, with 23 bases between. The germline V gene encodes CDR1 GTSNPN and CDR2 SVGIG (reference sequence). The CDR3 is 16 residues long. The CDR3 sequence: CAWRGRGAGGEDIQYF. For the CDR3, the DNA is TGTGCCTGGAGGGGCCGGGGGGCTGGTGGTGAAGACATTCAGTACTTC.

This clonotype was detected a few times. The genes are TRBV12-3 or TRBV12-4 and TRBJ2-7; D may be TRBD2 (5 bases). Trimming removed 6 bases from V and 7 bases from J, with 13 bases in between. The length of the CDR3 is 12 residues. The CDR3 DNA sequence: TGTGCCAGCAGCGGTCTACGAGGGGAGCAGTACTTC. Amino acids: CASSGLRGEQYF.

This clonotype came up a few times. The rearrangement uses TRBV4-1 and TRBJ1-4; D gene ambiguous. CDR3 length equals 13 residues. CDR1 MGHRA and CDR2 YSYEKL come from the germline V gene. The ends were cut back, 4 bases at V and 8 bases at J, with 11 bases in the middle. CDR3 sequence (DNA): TGCGCCAGCAGCCCATGGACCGGGGAAAAACTGTTTTTT. Translating it yields CASSPWTGEKLFF.

This clonotype has just a few counts. The gene calls are TRBV7-9 and TRBJ2-1; D unclear. CDR3 size: 13 residues. The germline CDR1 and CDR2 sequences are SEHNR and FQNEAQ (reference sequence). The V end was cut by 1 base, the J end by 5 bases, with 6 bases between. The CDR3 here is CASSLVANNEQFF. CDR3 coding DNA: TGTGCCAGCAGCTTAGTGGCGAACAATGAGCAGTTCTTC.

This clonotype was seen a handful of times. This sequence joins TRBV15 and TRBJ2-7; possibly TRBD1 for D (6 bases). Germline CDR1 reads LNHNV; CDR2 reads YYDKDF (reference sequence). V lost 8 bases, J lost 5 bases, and 16 bases lay in between. This CDR3 is built from 13 residues. CDR3 nucleotide sequence: TGTGCCACCGGGTTCAGGGGAAGGAACGAGCAGTACTTC. It specifies CATGFRGRNEQYF.

The V gene is TRBV28, the J gene TRBJ2-1; D is uncertain. V lost 3 bases and J lost 9, with 9 bases in between. The length of the CDR3 is 12 residues. The germline gives CDR1 MDHEN, CDR2 SYDVKM. This CDR3 is CASSFGYSEQFF. The CDR3 DNA follows: TGTGCCAGCAGTTTTGGGTATAGTGAGCAGTTCTTC.

The V and J genes are TRBV29-1 and TRBJ1-3; D gene uncertain. The V end lost 3 bases, the J end lost 0 bases, and 6 bases lay between the germline ends. This CDR3 is 13 amino acids long. CDR1 is SQVTM and CDR2 is ANQGSEA in the germline V gene. The CDR3, as DNA: TGCAGCGTTGATAAGGGCTCTGGAAACACCATATATTTT. Residues: CSVDKGSGNTIYF.